This passage covers 13 T cell receptor beta chains from one sample sequenced in a study of long-term antiretroviral therapy in people with HIV. Sequencing used immunoSEQ v3.0 at survey level. Generated by immunoSEQ multiplex PCR, the TCRdb table keeps only in-frame clones and is missing some. This table has about 30,000 clones, approximately 81% appearing once. This sample comprised unsorted PBMCs, obtained 3 years after starting antiretroviral therapy. The receptors stem from a man aged 35 to 55 with HIV.

The rearrangement uses TRBV19 and TRBJ2-7, with TRBD2 matching 7 bases. Germline loops: CDR1 LNHDA, CDR2 SQIVND (reference sequence). The V and J ends lost 4 bases and 2 bases, in that order; junction bases with no gene match: 8. The CDR3 spans 15 residues. CDR3 sequence reads: CASSRGGRGTYEQYF. The DNA of the CDR3 is TGTGCCAGTAGTAGGGGGGGACGTGGGACCTACGAGCAGTACTTC.

This clone was observed a few times. The chain combines TRBV19 with TRBJ1-4; D call uncertain. This CDR3 has 15 amino acids. The V gene's germline CDR1 is LNHDA and CDR2 SQIVND (reference sequence). V gave up 3 bases and J gave up 0 bases, with 8 bases separating them. CDR3: CASSIRGTTNEKLFF. CDR3 nucleotide sequence: TGTGCCAGTAGTATCCGGGGAACAACTAATGAAAAACTGTTTTTT.

V gene TRBV18 combines with J gene TRBJ1-2; 8 bases fit TRBD1. Germline trimming cut 3 bases from V and 12 bases from J; bases unmatched to any gene: 12. The germline V gene encodes CDR1 KGHSH and CDR2 LQKENI. This CDR3 contains 14 residues. Here the CDR3 reads CASSPTRTGLWNTF. In nucleotides, the CDR3 is TGTGCCAGCTCACCGACGCGGACAGGGCTTTGGAACACCTTC.

The gene calls are TRBV6-6 and TRBJ1-2, with TRBD1 as a possible D gene (5 bases). The length of the CDR3 is 15 residues. The germline V gene encodes CDR1 MNHNY and CDR2 SVGAGI (reference sequence). Trimming cost V 2 bases and J 3 bases, with 13 bases left between them. The CDR3 coding sequence is TGTGCCAGCAGTTACGACGACTTAGGGGACTATGGCTACACCTTC. Protein sequence: CASSYDDLGDYGYTF.

This clone showed up just a few times. This chain connects TRBV19 to TRBJ2-7, with 8 bases matching TRBD2. V shed 4 bases, J shed 0 bases, and the junction held 8 bases outside the gene matches. The CDR3 spans 16 residues. From germline, CDR1 is LNHDA and CDR2 SQIVND (reference sequence). In nucleotides, the CDR3 is TGTGCCAGTAGTAGGGGGGGTAGCGGGACCTCCTACGAGCAGTACTTC. Amino acids: CASSRGGSGTSYEQYF.

The gene calls are TRBV19 and TRBJ1-2, with a tentative D call TRBD1 (5 bases). This CDR3 spans 15 amino acids. Germline V gene data show CDR1 as LNHDA and CDR2 as SQIVND (reference sequence). The germline V and J ends were trimmed by 3 bases and 2 bases, with 13 bases remaining between them. The CDR3 DNA sequence: TGTGCCAGTAGTATTCTGGTGCGGGGGAACTATGGCTACACCTTC. Residues: CASSILVRGNYGYTF.

The V call is TRBV7-9, the J call TRBJ2-6; D is ambiguous. V dropped 5 bases and J dropped 1 base, with 18 bases sitting between them. Germline CDR1 is SEHNR and CDR2 is FQNEAQ (reference sequence). The length of the CDR3 is 18 residues. In DNA form, the CDR3 reads TGTGCCAGCAGCCGTCCGGGTGGCCGATCGTCTGGGGCCAACGTCCTGACTTTC. This codes for CASSRPGGRSSGANVLTF.

This clone was seen a handful of times. The chain couples TRBV12-5 to TRBJ1-5; D is uncertain. The V and J ends lost 7 bases and 4 bases respectively, with 11 bases between them. Germline lookup yields CDR1 LGHNT and CDR2 FRNRAP. This CDR3 has 13 residues. Written as DNA, the CDR3 is TGTGCTAGTGCTGTGGGCCGTAATCAGCCCCAGCATTTT. This sequence encodes CASAVGRNQPQHF.

This clone came up once. The V gene is TRBV11-2, the J gene TRBJ1-2, with D possibly TRBD1 on 6 matching bases. V dropped 4 bases and J dropped 3 bases, with 15 bases sitting between them. CDR3 length: 15 residues. CDR1 and CDR2 from the germline V gene are SGHAT and FQNNGV. CDR3 coding DNA: TGTGCCAGCAGCTCCACCGCCGGGACATACTATGGCTACACCTTC. This encodes CASSSTAGTYYGYTF.

The chain employs TRBV19 and TRBJ2-3; 7 positions match TRBD2. The germline gives CDR1 LNHDA, CDR2 SQIVND (reference sequence). J was trimmed by 4 bases and V by 1 base; bases with no gene match: 14. The CDR3 is 18 amino acids. The CDR3 DNA sequence: TGTGCCAGTAGTATAGTGCTAGCGGAACCCCATAATCCAGATACGCAGTATTTT. This encodes CASSIVLAEPHNPDTQYF.

The chain joins TRBV10-1 to TRBJ2-3, with 14 bases matching TRBD2. V dropped 4 bases and J dropped 3; count of bases not matched to a gene: 3. The CDR3 is 16 residues long. Germline CDR1 WNHNN, CDR2 SYGVQD (reference sequence). The CDR3 loop is CASSAGTSGSTDTQYF. The CDR3 DNA is TGCGCCAGCAGTGCCGGGACTAGCGGGAGTACAGATACGCAGTATTTT.

The chain joins TRBV5-1 to TRBJ2-1, with D perhaps being TRBD1 or TRBD2 (5 bases each). The CDR3 spans 16 residues. From germline, CDR1 is SGHRS and CDR2 YFSETQ. The V end was cut by 4 bases, the J end by 5 bases, with 19 bases between. CDR3: CASSTTSGWGNNEQFF. The CDR3 coding sequence is TGCGCCAGCAGCACCACCTCGGGGTGGGGGAACAATGAGCAGTTCTTC. Based on the CDR3 plus reference TRBV5-1 and TRBJ2-1, the full variable domain is KAGVTQTPRYLIKTRGQQVTLSCSPISGHRSVSWYQQTPGQGLQFLFEYFSETQRNKGNFPGRFSGRQFSNSRSEMNVSTLELGDSALYLCASSTTSGWGNNEQFFGPGTRLTVL.

The chain carries TRBV14 and TRBJ2-2; 8 bases map to TRBD1. The length of the CDR3 is 13 residues. The germline V gene has CDR1 SGHDN and CDR2 FVKESK. Germline trimming cut 4 bases from V and 14 bases from J; bases unmatched to any gene: 9. CDR3 nucleotide sequence: TGTGCCAGCAGCCCAAGGGGGACAGGAGCTCTGTTTTTT. Its protein product is CASSPRGTGALFF.